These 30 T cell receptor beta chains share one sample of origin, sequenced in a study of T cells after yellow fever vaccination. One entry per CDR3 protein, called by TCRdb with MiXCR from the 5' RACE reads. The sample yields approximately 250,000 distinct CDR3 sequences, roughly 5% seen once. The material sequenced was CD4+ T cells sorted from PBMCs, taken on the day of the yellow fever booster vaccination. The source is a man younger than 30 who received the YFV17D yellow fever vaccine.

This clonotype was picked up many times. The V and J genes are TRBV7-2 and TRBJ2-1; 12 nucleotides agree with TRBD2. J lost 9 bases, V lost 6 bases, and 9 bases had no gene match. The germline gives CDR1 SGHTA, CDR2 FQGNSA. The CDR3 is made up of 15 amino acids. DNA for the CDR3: TGTGCCAGCAGTAGCGGGACTAGCGGGCTTATTGAGCAGTTCTTC. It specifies CASSSGTSGLIEQFF. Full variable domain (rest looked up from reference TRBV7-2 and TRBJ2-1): GAGVSQSPSNKVTEKGKDVELRCDPISGHTALYWYRQSLGQGLEFLIYFQGNSAPDKSGLPSDRFSAERTGGSVSTLTIQRTQQEDSAVYLCASSSGTSGLIEQFFGPGTRLTVL.

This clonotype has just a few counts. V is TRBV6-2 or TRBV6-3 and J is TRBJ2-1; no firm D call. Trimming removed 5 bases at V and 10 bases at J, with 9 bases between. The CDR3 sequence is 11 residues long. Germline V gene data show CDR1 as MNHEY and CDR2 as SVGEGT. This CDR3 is CASSPSREQFF. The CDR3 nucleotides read TGTGCCAGCAGTCCCTCCCGGGAGCAGTTCTTC.

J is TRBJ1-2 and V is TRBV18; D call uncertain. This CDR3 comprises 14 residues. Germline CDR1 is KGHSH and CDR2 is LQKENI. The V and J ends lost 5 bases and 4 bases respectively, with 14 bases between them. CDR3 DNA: TGTGCCAGCTCAAACGGGATTACCTCCTATGGCTACACCTTC. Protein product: CASSNGITSYGYTF.

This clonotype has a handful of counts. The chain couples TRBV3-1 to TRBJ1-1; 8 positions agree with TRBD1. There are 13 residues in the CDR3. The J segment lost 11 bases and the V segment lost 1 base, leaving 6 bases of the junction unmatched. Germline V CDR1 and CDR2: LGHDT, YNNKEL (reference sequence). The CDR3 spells CASSQGNRGEAFF. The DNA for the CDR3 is TGTGCCAGCAGCCAAGGCAACAGGGGGGAGGCTTTCTTT.

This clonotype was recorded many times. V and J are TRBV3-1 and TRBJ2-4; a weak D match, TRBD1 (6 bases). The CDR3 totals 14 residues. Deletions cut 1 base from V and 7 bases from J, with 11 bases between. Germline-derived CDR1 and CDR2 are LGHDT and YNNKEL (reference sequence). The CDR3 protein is CASSQGVGANIQYF. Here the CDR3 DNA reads TGTGCCAGCAGCCAAGGTGTGGGGGCGAACATTCAGTACTTC.

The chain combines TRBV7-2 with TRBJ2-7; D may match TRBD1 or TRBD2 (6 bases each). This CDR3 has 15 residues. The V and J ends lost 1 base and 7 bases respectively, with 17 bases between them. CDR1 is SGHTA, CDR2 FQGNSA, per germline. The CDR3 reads CASSLVGGSSPEQYF. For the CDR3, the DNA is TGTGCCAGCAGCTTAGTAGGGGGGAGCTCCCCTGAGCAGTACTTC.

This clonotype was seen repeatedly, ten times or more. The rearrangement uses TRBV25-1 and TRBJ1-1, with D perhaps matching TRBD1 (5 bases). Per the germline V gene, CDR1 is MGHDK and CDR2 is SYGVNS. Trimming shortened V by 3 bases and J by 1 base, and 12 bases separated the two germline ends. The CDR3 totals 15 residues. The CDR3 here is CASSDPGTANTEAFF. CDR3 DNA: TGTGCCAGCAGTGACCCCGGGACCGCGAACACTGAAGCTTTCTTT.

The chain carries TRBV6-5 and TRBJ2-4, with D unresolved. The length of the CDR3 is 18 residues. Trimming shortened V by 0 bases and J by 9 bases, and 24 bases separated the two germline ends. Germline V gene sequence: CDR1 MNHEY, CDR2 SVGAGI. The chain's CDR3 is CASSYSRNTRAWRSIQYF. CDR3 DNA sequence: TGTGCCAGCAGTTACTCGAGGAACACCCGAGCGTGGCGGAGCATTCAGTACTTC.

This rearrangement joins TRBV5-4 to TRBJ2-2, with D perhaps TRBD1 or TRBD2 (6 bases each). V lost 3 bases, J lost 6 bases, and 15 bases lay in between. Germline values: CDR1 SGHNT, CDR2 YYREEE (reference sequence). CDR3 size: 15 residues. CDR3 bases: TGTGCCAGCAGCTGGGGCAGGGGAGGACCCGGGGAGCTGTTTTTT. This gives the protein CASSWGRGGPGELFF.

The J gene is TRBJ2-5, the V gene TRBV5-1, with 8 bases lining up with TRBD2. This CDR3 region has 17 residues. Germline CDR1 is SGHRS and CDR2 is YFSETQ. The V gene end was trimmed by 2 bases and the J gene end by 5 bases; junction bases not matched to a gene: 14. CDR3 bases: TGCGCCAGCAGCTTAGGAGGTGGCGGGGGGCGAGATGAGACCCAGTACTTC. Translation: CASSLGGGGGRDETQYF. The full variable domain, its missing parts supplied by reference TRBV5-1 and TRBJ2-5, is KAGVTQTPRYLIKTRGQQVTLSCSPISGHRSVSWYQQTPGQGLQFLFEYFSETQRNKGNFPGRFSGRQFSNSRSEMNVSTLELGDSALYLCASSLGGGGGRDETQYFGPGTRLLVL.

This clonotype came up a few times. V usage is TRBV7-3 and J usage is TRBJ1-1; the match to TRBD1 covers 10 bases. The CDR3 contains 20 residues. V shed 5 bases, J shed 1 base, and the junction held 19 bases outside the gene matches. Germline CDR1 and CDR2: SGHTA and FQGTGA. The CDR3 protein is CASSGAIGRDRGPPNTEAFF. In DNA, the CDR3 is TGTGCCAGCAGCGGGGCAATCGGACGGGACAGGGGTCCTCCGAACACTGAAGCTTTCTTT.

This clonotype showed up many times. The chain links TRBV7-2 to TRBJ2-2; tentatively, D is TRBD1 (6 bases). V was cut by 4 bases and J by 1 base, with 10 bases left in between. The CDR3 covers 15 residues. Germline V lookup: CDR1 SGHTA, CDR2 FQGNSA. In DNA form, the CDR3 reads TGTGCCAGCAGCTCCGACAGGCAGAACACCGGGGAGCTGTTTTTT. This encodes CASSSDRQNTGELFF.

CDR3 DNA: TGCGCCAGCAGCCAGGAAGTATCAGGGGTTGGCTACACCTTC. Protein product: CASSQEVSGVGYTF. V usage is TRBV5-1 and J usage is TRBJ1-2; perhaps TRBD1 as D (6 bases). The V and J ends lost 4 bases and 7 bases respectively, with 17 bases between them. Germline values: CDR1 SGHRS, CDR2 YFSETQ. The CDR3 is 14 amino acids.

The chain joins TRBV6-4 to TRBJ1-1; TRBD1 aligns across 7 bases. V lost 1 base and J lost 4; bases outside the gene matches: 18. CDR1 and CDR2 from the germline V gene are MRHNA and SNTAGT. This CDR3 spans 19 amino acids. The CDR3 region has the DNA TGTGCCAGCAGTGACTTGGGACAGCAGCCGACAGGTTGCGGCACTGAAGCTTTCTTT. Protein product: CASSDLGQQPTGCGTEAFF.

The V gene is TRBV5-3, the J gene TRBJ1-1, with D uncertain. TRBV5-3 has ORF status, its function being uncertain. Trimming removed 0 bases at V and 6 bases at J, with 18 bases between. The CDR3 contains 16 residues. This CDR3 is CARSLVLFQNCPEAFF. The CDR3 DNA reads TGTGCCAGAAGCTTGGTTCTGTTCCAAAACTGCCCTGAAGCTTTCTTT.

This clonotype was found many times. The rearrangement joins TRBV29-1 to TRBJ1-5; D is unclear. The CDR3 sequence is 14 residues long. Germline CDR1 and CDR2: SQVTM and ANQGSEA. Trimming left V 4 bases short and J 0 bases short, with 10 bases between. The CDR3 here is CSVAVGGSNQPQHF. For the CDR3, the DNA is TGCAGCGTTGCGGTCGGAGGTAGCAATCAGCCCCAGCATTTT. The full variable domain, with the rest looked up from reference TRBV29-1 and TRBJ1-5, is SAVISQKPSRDICQRGTSLTIQCQVDSQVTMMFWYRQQPGQSLTLIATANQGSEATYESGFVIDKFPISRPNLTFSTLTVSNMSPEDSSIYLCSVAVGGSNQPQHFGDGTRLSIL.

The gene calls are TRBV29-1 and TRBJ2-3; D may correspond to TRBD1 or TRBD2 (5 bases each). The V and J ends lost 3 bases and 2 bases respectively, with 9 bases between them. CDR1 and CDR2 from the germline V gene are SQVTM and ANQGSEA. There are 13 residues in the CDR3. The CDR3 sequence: CSVEGPNTDTQYF. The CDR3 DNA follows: TGCAGCGTTGAGGGACCGAACACAGATACGCAGTATTTT.

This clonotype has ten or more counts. The CDR3 bases are TGCAGTGCTAGAGATTTGGGGGCCCTAGCCAAAAACATTCAGTACTTC. Its protein product is CSARDLGALAKNIQYF. The rearrangement uses TRBV20-1 and TRBJ2-4; D may be TRBD1 (6 bases). Looked up from germline, CDR1 is DFQATT and CDR2 is SNEGSKA (reference sequence). Deletions cut 0 bases from V and 0 bases from J, with 12 bases between. The length of the CDR3 is 16 residues.

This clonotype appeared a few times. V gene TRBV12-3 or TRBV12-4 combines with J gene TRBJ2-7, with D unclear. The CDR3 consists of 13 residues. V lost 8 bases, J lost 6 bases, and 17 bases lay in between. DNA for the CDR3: TGTGCCAGCCAAATGACACGGAGCCTCGAGCAGTACGTC. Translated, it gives CASQMTRSLEQYV.

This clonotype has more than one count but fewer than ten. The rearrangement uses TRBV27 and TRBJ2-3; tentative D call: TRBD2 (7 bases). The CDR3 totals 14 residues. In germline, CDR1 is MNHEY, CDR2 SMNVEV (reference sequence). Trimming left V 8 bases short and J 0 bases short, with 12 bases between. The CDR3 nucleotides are TGTGCCAGCCGGGGGGCAGGGAGCACAGATACGCAGTATTTT. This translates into CASRGAGSTDTQYF.

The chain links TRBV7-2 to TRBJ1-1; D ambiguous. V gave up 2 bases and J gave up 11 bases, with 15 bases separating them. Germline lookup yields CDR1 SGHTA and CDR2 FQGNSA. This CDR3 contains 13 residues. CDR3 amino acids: CASSLREQYKAFF. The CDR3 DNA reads TGTGCCAGCAGCTTAAGGGAACAATATAAGGCTTTCTTT.

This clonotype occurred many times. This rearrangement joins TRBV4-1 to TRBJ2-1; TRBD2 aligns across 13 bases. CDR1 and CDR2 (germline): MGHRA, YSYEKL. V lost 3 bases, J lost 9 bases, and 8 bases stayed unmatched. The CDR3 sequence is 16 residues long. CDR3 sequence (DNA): TGCGCCAGCAGCCAGGAACTAGCGGGGGGGCCTGGTGAGCAGTTCTTC. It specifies CASSQELAGGPGEQFF.

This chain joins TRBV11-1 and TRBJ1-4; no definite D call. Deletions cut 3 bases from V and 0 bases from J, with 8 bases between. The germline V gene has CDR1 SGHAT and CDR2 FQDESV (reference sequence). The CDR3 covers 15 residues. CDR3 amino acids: CASSFAPSTNEKLFF. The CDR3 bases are TGTGCCAGCAGCTTCGCGCCTTCAACTAATGAAAAACTGTTTTTT.

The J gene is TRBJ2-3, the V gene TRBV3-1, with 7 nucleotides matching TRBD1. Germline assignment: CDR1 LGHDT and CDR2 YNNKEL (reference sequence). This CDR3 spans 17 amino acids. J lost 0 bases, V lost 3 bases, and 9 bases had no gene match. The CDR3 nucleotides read TGTGCCAGCAGCCACTCGGGACAGAGAGCTAGCACAGATACGCAGTATTTT. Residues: CASSHSGQRASTDTQYF.

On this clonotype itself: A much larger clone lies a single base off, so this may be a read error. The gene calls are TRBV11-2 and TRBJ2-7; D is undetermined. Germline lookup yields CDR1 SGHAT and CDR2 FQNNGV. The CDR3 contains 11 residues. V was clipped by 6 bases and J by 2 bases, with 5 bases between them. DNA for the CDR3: TGTGCCAGCAGTCAGGCCTACGAGCAGTACTTC. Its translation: CASSQAYEQYF. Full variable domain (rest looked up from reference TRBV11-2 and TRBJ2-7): EAGVAQSPRYKIIEKRQSVAFWCNPISGHATLYWYQQILGQGPKLLIQFQNNGVVDDSQLPKDRFSAERLKGVDSTLKIQPAKLEDSAVYLCASSQAYEQYFGPGTRLTVT.

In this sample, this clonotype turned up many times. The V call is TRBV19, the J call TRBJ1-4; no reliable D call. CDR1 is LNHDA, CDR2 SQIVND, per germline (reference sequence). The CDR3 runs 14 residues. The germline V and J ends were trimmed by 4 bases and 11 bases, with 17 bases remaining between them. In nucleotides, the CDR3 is TGTGCCAGTAGTACCTCACCAAAACTTGGGAAACTGTTTTTT. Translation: CASSTSPKLGKLFF.

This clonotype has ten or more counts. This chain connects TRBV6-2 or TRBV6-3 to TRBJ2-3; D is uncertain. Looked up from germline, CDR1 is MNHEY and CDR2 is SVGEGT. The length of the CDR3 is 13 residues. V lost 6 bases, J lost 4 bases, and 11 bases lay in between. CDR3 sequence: CASRTPQSDTQYF. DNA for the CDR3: TGTGCCAGCAGGACCCCGCAATCAGATACGCAGTATTTT.

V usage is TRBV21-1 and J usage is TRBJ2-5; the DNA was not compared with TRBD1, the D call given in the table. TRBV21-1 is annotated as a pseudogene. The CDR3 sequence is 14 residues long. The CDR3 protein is CASNWPRGQETQYF. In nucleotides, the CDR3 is TGTGCCAGCAACTGGCCAAGGGGCCAAGAGACCCAGTACTTC.

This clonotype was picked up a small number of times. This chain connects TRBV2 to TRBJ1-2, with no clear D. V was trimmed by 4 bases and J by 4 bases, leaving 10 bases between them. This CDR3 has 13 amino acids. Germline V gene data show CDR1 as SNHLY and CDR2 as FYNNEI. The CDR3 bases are TGTGCCAGCAGTGTGATAGAAAGCTATGGCTACACCTTC. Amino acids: CASSVIESYGYTF.

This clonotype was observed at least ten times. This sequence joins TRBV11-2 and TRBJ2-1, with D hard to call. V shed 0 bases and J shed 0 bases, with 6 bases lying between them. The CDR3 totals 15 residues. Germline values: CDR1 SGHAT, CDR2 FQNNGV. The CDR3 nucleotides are TGTGCCAGCAGCTTAGAGAGGTCCTCCTACAATGAGCAGTTCTTC. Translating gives CASSLERSSYNEQFF.